This entry concerns a single TCR beta chain. Its antigen is still unknown. Using immunoSEQ multiplex PCR, the repertoire was profiled, and TCRdb retains in-frame clones only, with some absent. The sample contains tens of thousands of clones, about 87% of which appear only once. The sample originates from a study of cytomegalovirus exposure and HLA in healthy donors. Study-wide results and caveats: Rarity characterized most TCR sequences, yet some public TCRs appeared in many donors.

Germline V gene sequence: CDR1 MNHEY, CDR2 SMNVEV (reference sequence). V was cut by 4 bases and J by 10 bases, with 14 bases left in between. This CDR3 is built from 13 residues. This sequence was found in a woman younger than 35 in good health and CMV-seropositive. Sequenced: PBMCs. This chain uses TRBV27 with TRBJ1-5, with D maybe TRBD1 (5 bases). For the CDR3, the DNA is TGTGCCAGCAGTTCCAGGGATGTCAGCCCCCAGCATTTT. Amino acid sequence: CASSSRDVSPQHF.